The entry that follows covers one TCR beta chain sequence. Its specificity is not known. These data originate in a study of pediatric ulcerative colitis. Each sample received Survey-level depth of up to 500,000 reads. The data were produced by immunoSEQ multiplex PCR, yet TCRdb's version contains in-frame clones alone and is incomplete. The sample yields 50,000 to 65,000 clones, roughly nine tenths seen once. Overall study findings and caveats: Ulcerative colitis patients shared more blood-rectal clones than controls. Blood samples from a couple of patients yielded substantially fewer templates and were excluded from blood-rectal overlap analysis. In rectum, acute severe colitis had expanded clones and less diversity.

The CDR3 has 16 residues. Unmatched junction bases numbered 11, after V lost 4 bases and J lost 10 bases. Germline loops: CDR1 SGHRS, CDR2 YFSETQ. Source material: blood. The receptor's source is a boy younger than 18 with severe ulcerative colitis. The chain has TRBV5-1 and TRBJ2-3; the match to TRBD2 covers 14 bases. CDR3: CASSPEGLAGVSAQYF. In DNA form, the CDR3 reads TGCGCCAGCAGCCCTGAGGGACTAGCGGGAGTTAGTGCGCAGTATTTT. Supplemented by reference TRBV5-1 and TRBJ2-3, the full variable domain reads KAGVTQTPRYLIKTRGQQVTLSCSPISGHRSVSWYQQTPGQGLQFLFEYFSETQRNKGNFPGRFSGRQFSNSRSEMNVSTLELGDSALYLCASSPEGLAGVSAQYFGPGTRLTVL.